The 9 T cell receptor beta chains in this list originate from one sample, sequenced in a study of blood T cell repertoires in COVID-19. Generated by immunoSEQ multiplex PCR, the TCRdb table keeps only in-frame clones and is missing some. This repertoire shows about 180,000 clones, roughly 87% found once; its top ten account for 2% to 2.5%. The source material was PBMCs or T cells enriched from blood (not recorded which). The receptors originated from a middle-aged woman with acute COVID-19.

The rearrangement uses TRBV19 and TRBJ2-2; D not resolved. The germline gives CDR1 LNHDA, CDR2 SQIVND (reference sequence). The germline V and J ends were trimmed by 7 bases and 7 bases, with 13 bases remaining between them. The CDR3 sequence is 13 residues long. The CDR3 region has the DNA TGTGCCAGTACCCCAGGCTTAGACGGGGAGCTGTTTTTT. Amino acid sequence: CASTPGLDGELFF. The variable domain in full, completed from reference TRBV19 and TRBJ2-2, reads DGGITQSPKYLFRKEGQNVTLSCEQNLNHDAMYWYRQDPGQGLRLIYYSQIVNDFQKGDIAEGYSVSREKKESFPLTVTSAQKNPTAFYLCASTPGLDGELFFGEGSRLTVL.

The chain carries TRBV5-4 and TRBJ1-1, with D uncertain. Germline V lookup: CDR1 SGHNT, CDR2 YYREEE (reference sequence). With 0 bases removed from V and 0 bases from J, the gap between germline ends came to 9 bases. The CDR3 covers 15 residues. CDR3 residues: CASSLAGTMNTEAFF. CDR3 coding DNA: TGTGCCAGCAGCTTGGCAGGTACCATGAACACTGAAGCTTTCTTT.

This clone was observed a single time. The CDR3 protein is CASSRGPNQPQHF. CDR3 DNA sequence: TGTGCCAGCAGCAGGGGACCCAATCAGCCCCAGCATTTT. The chain links TRBV6-5 to TRBJ1-5, with TRBD1 as a possible D gene (6 bases). The CDR3 loop spans 13 amino acids. Trimming removed 6 bases at V and 3 bases at J, with 9 bases between. Per the germline V gene, CDR1 is MNHEY and CDR2 is SVGAGI.

This clone came up once. The chain links TRBV4-2 to TRBJ1-4; TRBD1 matches at 11 bases. Germline V CDR1 and CDR2: LGHNA, YNFKEQ. With 4 bases clipped from V and 8 bases from J, the junction kept 12 bases outside the gene matches. The CDR3 sequence is 17 residues long. CDR3 sequence (DNA): TGTGCCAGCAGCCCCCACGTGAGGGGGACAGGGGGGGAAAAACTGTTTTTT. This codes for CASSPHVRGTGGEKLFF.

This clone has a single count. The chain links TRBV6-5 to TRBJ1-2; 7 bases are a match to TRBD1. The germline CDR1 and CDR2 sequences are MNHEY and SVGAGI. J lost 5 bases, V lost 5 bases, and 8 bases had no gene match. There are 14 residues in the CDR3. The CDR3 coding sequence is TGTGCCAGCAGTCGGGACAGTGGAGGGTATGGCTACACCTTC. It codes for CASSRDSGGYGYTF.

The chain recombines TRBV27 with TRBJ1-1; TRBD1 matches 12 bases. Germline values: CDR1 MNHEY, CDR2 SMNVEV (reference sequence). The CDR3 totals 17 residues. Germline trimming cut 0 bases from V and 0 bases from J; bases unmatched to any gene: 2. The CDR3 DNA follows: TGTGCCAGCAGTTTATCGGGACAGGGGGCACTGAACACTGAAGCTTTCTTT. Translation gives CASSLSGQGALNTEAFF.

The chain has TRBV7-9 and TRBJ2-5; D may be TRBD1 (6 bases). This CDR3 is built from 16 residues. V lost 0 bases and J lost 0, with 11 bases in between. CDR1 and CDR2 (germline): SEHNR, FQNEAQ (reference sequence). The CDR3 sequence: CASSLAAGVHQETQYF. CDR3 bases: TGTGCCAGCAGCTTAGCGGCAGGGGTCCACCAAGAGACCCAGTACTTC. Based on the CDR3 plus reference TRBV7-9 and TRBJ2-5, the full variable domain is DTGVSQNPRHKITKRGQNVTFRCDPISEHNRLYWYRQTLGQGPEFLTYFQNEAQLEKSRLLSDRFSAERPKGSFSTLEIQRTEQGDSAMYLCASSLAAGVHQETQYFGPGTRLLVL.

The sample holds one count of this clone. The V call is TRBV9, the J call TRBJ2-1; 7 nucleotides match TRBD1. J was trimmed by 6 bases and V by 4 bases; bases with no gene match: 7. Germline V gene lookup returns CDR1 SGDLS and CDR2 YYNGEE. The length of the CDR3 is 14 residues. This CDR3 reads CASSPWTGINEQFF. CDR3 DNA: TGTGCCAGCAGCCCCTGGACAGGAATCAATGAGCAGTTCTTC. Full variable domain (missing parts from reference TRBV9 and TRBJ2-1): DSGVTQTPKHLITATGQRVTLRCSPRSGDLSVYWYQQSLDQGLQFLIQYYNGEERAKGNILERFSAQQFPDLHSELNLSSLELGDSALYFCASSPWTGINEQFFGPGTRLTVL.

This chain connects TRBV6-5 to TRBJ1-1; D is uncertain. The V gene lost 5 bases and the J gene lost 0 bases, with 4 bases spanning the gap. The CDR3 loop spans 12 amino acids. Germline lookup yields CDR1 MNHEY and CDR2 SVGAGI. The CDR3 DNA reads TGTGCCAGCAGTCGGTTGAACACTGAAGCTTTCTTT. Protein: CASSRLNTEAFF.